This T cell receptor beta chain is from a study of T-cell memory formation after mild COVID-19 (dated by TCRdb to the early 2020s). At the level of the whole study: TCR sequence clusters from the two donors were largely donor specific. Longitudinal TCRalpha and TCRbeta repertoire sequencing tracked T-cell clones expanding and contracting after mild COVID-19 in two donors. The cohort comprised two young, previously healthy adult volunteers, one female and one male.

In the case of this clonotype: Its antigen specificity is not known. No base qualities exist here, and no much larger clone lies one base off it.

TCRdb names Illumina NovaSeq 6000 as the instrument used. TCRalpha and TCRbeta cDNA libraries were built by 5'RACE with constant-segment primers, adding sample barcodes and unique molecular identifiers. Trizol reagent was used to extract RNA from every sample. Libraries were amplified in two PCR steps, with a second sample barcode and Illumina TruSeq adapters added in the second step. Sequencing of libraries was performed on an Illumina NovaSeq with 2 x 150 bp paired-end reads. In the original analysis: With migec v1.2.7, reads were demultiplexed and then collapsed into UMI-guided consensus sequences. With mixcr v2.1.11, UMI consensuses were aligned to TRA and TRB V and J templates and assembled into clonotypes. Clonotypes were classified as expanded or contracted when called significant by both edgeR and NoisET, with noise models trained on biological replicates. For edgeR calls, the thresholds were a false discovery rate-adjusted p below 0.01 and a log2 fold-change of 1. As an exploratory analysis of dynamics, max-normalized trajectories of the 1000 most abundant clonotypes were examined with PCA combined with hierarchical clustering. Separately sequenced CD4+ and CD8+ repertoires were used to assign a CD4 or CD8 phenotype to each responding clone. TCRdb handled the public reads itself, with Q25 trimming in fastp and clone calling in MiXCR, and kept productive beta chains. Here each entry gathers all rows of one CDR3 protein and keeps the most common genes and DNA. Clone size and V and J calls follow TCRdb, not the original study. The sample table shows under 300,000 distinct CDR3 sequences, and 9.4% are seen once. Of the sample, approximately 20% is held by the ten largest clones.

Ficoll-Paque density gradient centrifugation was the method used to isolate PBMCs. The paper's findings and limits, for the study overall: Some responding clones were found in pre-infection memory, which suggests that pre-existing cross-reactive memory T cells took part in the SARS-CoV-2 response. The study covered only a couple of mild cases, and larger cohorts including severe cases with pre-infection samples were considered necessary. Contracting CD4+ clones were located mainly in the CM and EM memory subsets, whereas CD8+ clones were found to be enriched in EMRA. Clones that contracted from day 15 to 85 showed balanced CD4/CD8 phenotypes, whereas a second wave of clones that expanded from day 15 to 37 leaned towards CD4+. SARS-CoV-2 specificity of the second-wave clones peaking on day 37 was not confirmed.

Including cysteine and phenylalanine, the CDR3 has 15 amino acids. Kept here is only the CDR3 DNA, which spans 45 bases and is read in frame from base 1. A distance of 13 bases separates the germline ends of V and J, which lose 3 bases and 3 bases respectively. The germline V gene specifies LGHNA as CDR1 and YNFKEQ as CDR2. This TCR was sampled from a man younger than 30 who had mild COVID-19 (a few samples of this study predate the infection). The sample titles of this study are shuffled in the database, so cell type and time point are left out; the donor was told from shared clones. This sequence uses TRBV4-2 and TRBJ2-3; the D segment might be TRBD1 or TRBD2, since each matches 5 bases. Sequencing used PBMCs or a T cell subset sorted from them (not recorded which). The DNA is TGTGCCAGCAGCCATGACCCGGGACGGACAGATACGCAGTATTTT. Its protein is CASSHDPGRTDTQYF.